This entry lists 8 T cell receptor beta chains sequenced from one sample in a study of T cell responses to AZD1222 COVID-19 vaccine. Sequencing was performed with immunoSEQ multiplex PCR; in TCRdb, only in-frame clones are kept and a portion is missing. The table records under 120,000 clones, roughly nine tenths of them present only once. This sample comprised peripheral blood, obtained 28 days after the second AZD1222 dose. The receptors here all came from an adult who received the AZD1222 COVID-19 vaccine.

The V and J genes are TRBV6-2 or TRBV6-3 and TRBJ2-5, with no clear D. V dropped 2 bases and J dropped 4 bases, with 8 bases sitting between them. Germline V gene data show CDR1 as MNHEY and CDR2 as SVGEGT. CDR3 length: 13 residues. CDR3 nucleotides: TGTGCCAGCAGTTACGAGGTGTTAGAGACCCAGTACTTC. Its protein product is CASSYEVLETQYF.

This chain uses TRBV6-2 or TRBV6-3 with TRBJ2-2; the D gene is possibly TRBD2 (5 bases). The V end was cut by 2 bases, the J end by 0 bases, with 10 bases between. CDR3 size: 16 residues. Looked up from germline, CDR1 is MNHEY and CDR2 is SVGEGT. The CDR3 spells CASSYLAGPNTGELFF. CDR3 nucleotides: TGTGCCAGCAGTTACCTAGCCGGCCCGAACACCGGGGAGCTGTTTTTT.

The gene calls are TRBV5-1 and TRBJ1-2; D gene uncertain. From germline, CDR1 is SGHRS and CDR2 YFSETQ. V was cut by 4 bases and J by 4 bases, with 11 bases left in between. CDR3 length: 13 residues. The CDR3 bases are TGCGCCAGCAGCGTAGGGTTCAGCTATGGCTACACCTTC. Protein sequence: CASSVGFSYGYTF.

V and J are TRBV6-1 and TRBJ1-5, with D perhaps matching TRBD1 (6 bases). The V and J ends lost 5 bases and 5 bases respectively, with 13 bases between them. This CDR3 is 14 amino acids long. The germline V gene encodes CDR1 MNHNS and CDR2 SASEGT. The CDR3 bases are TGTGCCAGCAGTAACTGGGACACCGATCAGCCCCAGCATTTT. Translating gives CASSNWDTDQPQHF.

This chain uses TRBV7-8 with TRBJ1-5; TRBD1 matches 10 bases. Germline lookup yields CDR1 SGHVS and CDR2 FQNEAQ. The V segment lost 3 bases and the J segment 4 bases; nucleotides outside the gene matches: 6. The CDR3 runs to 16 residues. CDR3 sequence (DNA): TGTGCCAGCAGCTTCCTCGGGACAGGGGCTAATCAGCCCCAGCATTTT. Protein product: CASSFLGTGANQPQHF.

The chain joins TRBV11-2 to TRBJ1-5, with a tentative D call TRBD1 (6 bases). The germline V and J ends were trimmed by 0 bases and 3 bases, with 15 bases remaining between them. The CDR3 runs 17 residues. Per germline, CDR1 SGHAT and CDR2 FQNNGV. This CDR3 is CASSLDPSGELNQPQHF. CDR3 nucleotides: TGTGCCAGCAGCTTAGATCCATCAGGGGAACTCAATCAGCCCCAGCATTTT.

The gene calls are TRBV5-5 and TRBJ2-7; TRBD2 agrees at 10 bases. This CDR3 has 15 amino acids. The germline V gene encodes CDR1 SGHKS and CDR2 YYEKEE (reference sequence). V shed 1 base and J 4 bases; nucleotides not matched to a gene: 5. CDR3 sequence: CASSLSSGRGYEQYF. The CDR3 DNA sequence: TGTGCCAGCAGCTTGTCTAGCGGGAGAGGGTACGAGCAGTACTTC.

The V call is TRBV5-1, the J call TRBJ2-1; 8 bases are a match to TRBD1. The J segment lost 8 bases and the V segment lost 3 bases, leaving 7 bases of the junction unmatched. The CDR3 length is 14 residues. Germline assignment: CDR1 SGHRS and CDR2 YFSETQ. CDR3: CASSSQGAYDEQFF. CDR3 bases: TGCGCCAGCAGCTCCCAGGGGGCTTATGATGAGCAGTTCTTC.